The rows below give T cell receptor beta chains drawn from one sample of a study of OX40 agonist ivuxolimab in advanced cancers. The method was immunoSEQ multiplex PCR; TCRdb's version includes in-frame clones alone and lacks a portion of them. The sample holds about 46,000 clones; approximately 83% are singletons and the top ten take less than 2%. The sequenced sample was CD4+ or CD8+ T cells sorted from blood, obtained in a trial of the OX40 agonist ivuxolimab. These receptors were obtained from an adult with an advanced solid tumor such as melanoma, head and neck, liver or kidney cancer. Each CDR3 is given with its conserved first and last residue. D genes are given only for firm matches. Clone size appears in some rows only: once, few, many, or a class for an expanded clone.

size: NA
D: TRBD2
V: TRBV7-9
J: TRBJ2-5
CDR3: CASSPSGTSIQETQYF
DNA: TGTGCCAGCAGCCCTTCCGGGACTAGTATTCAAGAGACCCAGTACTTC

size: once
D: NA
V: TRBV6-1
J: TRBJ2-1
CDR3: CASTEYRNNEQFF
DNA: TGTGCCAGCACTGAATACCGGAACAATGAGCAGTTCTTC

size: NA
D: TRBD2
V: TRBV2
J: TRBJ2-1
CDR3: CASSASSGGDNEQFF
DNA: TGTGCCAGCAGCGCGTCGAGCGGGGGGGACAATGAGCAGTTCTTC

size: NA
D: NA
V: TRBV7-6
J: TRBJ2-1
CDR3: CASSLGGLMGGEQFF
DNA: TGTGCCAGCAGCTTAGGGGGGTTGATGGGAGGTGAGCAGTTCTTC

size: few
D: NA
V: TRBV2
J: TRBJ1-5
CDR3: CASSVSRGTYQPQHF
DNA: TGTGCCAGCAGTGTATCCAGGGGAACCTATCAGCCCCAGCATTTT

size: NA
D: NA
V: TRBV6-5
J: TRBJ2-1
CDR3: CASSYSTGEQFF
DNA: TGTGCCAGCAGTTACTCTACGGGTGAGCAGTTCTTC

size: NA
D: TRBD1
V: TRBV5-5
J: TRBJ2-7
CDR3: CASSRQGASYYEQYF
DNA: TGTGCCAGCAGCCGACAGGGGGCCTCCTACTACGAGCAGTACTTC

size: NA
D: TRBD1
V: TRBV6-1
J: TRBJ1-5
CDR3: CASSDGPTGAPQPQHF
DNA: TGTGCCAGCAGTGATGGTCCTACAGGGGCGCCCCAGCCCCAGCATTTT

size: NA
D: NA
V: TRBV7-2
J: TRBJ2-7
CDR3: CASSITKGTPSSYEQYF
DNA: TGTGCCAGCAGCATAACGAAAGGGACTCCCTCCTCCTACGAGCAGTACTTC

size: NA
D: NA
V: TRBV7-9
J: TRBJ1-5
CDR3: CATSTGGSQPQHF
DNA: TGTGCCACCTCGACAGGCGGGAGTCAGCCCCAGCATTTT

size: NA
D: TRBD2
V: TRBV6-1
J: TRBJ2-1
CDR3: CASRKVAGGNEQFF
DNA: TGTGCCTCCCGAAAGGTAGCGGGGGGCAATGAGCAGTTCTTC

size: NA
D: NA
V: TRBV5-6
J: TRBJ2-3
CDR3: CASSLAFTDTQYF
DNA: TGTGCCAGCAGCTTGGCCTTCACAGATACGCAGTATTTT

size: once
D: TRBD1
V: TRBV7-2
J: TRBJ2-2
CDR3: CASGRQGAQPGELFF
DNA: TGTGCCAGCGGCAGGCAGGGGGCGCAGCCCGGGGAGCTGTTTTTT

size: NA
D: NA
V: TRBV2
J: TRBJ2-5
CDR3: CASSLRGRETQYF
DNA: TGTGCCAGCAGCCTAAGGGGTAGAGAGACCCAGTACTTC

size: NA
D: NA
V: TRBV5-4
J: TRBJ1-2
CDR3: CASSSPGPINYGYTF
DNA: TGTGCCAGCAGCTCCCCTGGTCCGATTAACTATGGCTACACCTTC

size: once
D: NA
V: TRBV9
J: TRBJ1-5
CDR3: CASSGTSGINQPQHF
DNA: TGTGCCAGCAGCGGGACGTCAGGGATCAATCAGCCCCAGCATTTT

size: NA
D: NA
V: TRBV4-2
J: TRBJ1-2
CDR3: CASSQDKNSAGHGYTF
DNA: TGTGCCAGCAGCCAAGATAAAAATAGTGCGGGCCATGGCTACACCTTC

size: NA
D: NA
V: TRBV15
J: TRBJ1-1
CDR3: CATSSQGRAIYEAFF
DNA: TGTGCCACCAGCAGTCAGGGGAGGGCTATTTATGAAGCTTTCTTT

size: few
D: NA
V: TRBV4-1
J: TRBJ2-3
CDR3: CASSLRATDTQYF
DNA: TGCGCCAGCAGCCTCAGGGCGACAGATACGCAGTATTTT

size: once
D: NA
V: TRBV15
J: TRBJ1-5
CDR3: CATSRDPGSNQPQHF
DNA: TGTGCCACCAGCAGAGATCCAGGGAGCAATCAGCCCCAGCATTTT

size: NA
D: NA
V: TRBV18
J: TRBJ1-6
CDR3: CASFPGNRGTSPLHF
DNA: TGTGCCAGCTTCCCAGGGAATAGGGGTACTTCACCCCTCCACTTT

size: NA
D: NA
V: TRBV2
J: TRBJ1-5
CDR3: CASSATASNQPQHF
DNA: TGTGCCAGCAGTGCAACAGCTAGCAATCAGCCCCAGCATTTT

size: NA
D: NA
V: TRBV6-1
J: TRBJ2-3
CDR3: CASRTGFSTDTQYF
DNA: TGTGCCAGCAGGACGGGCTTCAGCACAGATACGCAGTATTTT

size: once
D: NA
V: TRBV6-5
J: TRBJ1-1
CDR3: CASSPLRPNTEAFF
DNA: TGTGCCAGCAGCCCTCTGAGGCCCAACACTGAAGCTTTCTTT